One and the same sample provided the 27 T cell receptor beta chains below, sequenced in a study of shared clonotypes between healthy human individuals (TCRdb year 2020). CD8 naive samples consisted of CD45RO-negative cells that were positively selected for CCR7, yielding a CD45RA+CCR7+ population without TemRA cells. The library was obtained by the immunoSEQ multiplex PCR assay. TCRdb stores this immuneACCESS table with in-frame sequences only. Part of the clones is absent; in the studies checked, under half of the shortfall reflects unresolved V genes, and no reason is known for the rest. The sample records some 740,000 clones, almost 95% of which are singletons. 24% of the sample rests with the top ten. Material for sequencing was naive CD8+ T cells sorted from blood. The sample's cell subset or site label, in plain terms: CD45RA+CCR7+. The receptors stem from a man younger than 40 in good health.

This chain's CDR3 is CASSARSGWGRGSYNEQFF. Here the CDR3 DNA reads TGTGCCAGCAGCGCGAGGTCGGGGTGGGGACGCGGCTCCTACAATGAGCAGTTCTTC. The chain joins TRBV9 to TRBJ2-1; D tentatively reads TRBD1 or TRBD2 (5 bases each). This CDR3 has 19 amino acids. V gave up 3 bases and J gave up 0 bases, with 22 bases separating them. CDR1 and CDR2 (germline): SGDLS, YYNGEE.

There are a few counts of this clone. The CDR3 DNA follows: TGTGCCAGCGGGGCAGGGCTCACAGATACGCAGTATTTT. This gives the protein CASGAGLTDTQYF. The chain recombines TRBV5-4 with TRBJ2-3; D may be TRBD1 (5 bases). V dropped 7 bases and J dropped 2 bases, with 11 bases sitting between them. Germline loops: CDR1 SGHNT, CDR2 YYREEE (reference sequence). This CDR3 is 13 amino acids long.

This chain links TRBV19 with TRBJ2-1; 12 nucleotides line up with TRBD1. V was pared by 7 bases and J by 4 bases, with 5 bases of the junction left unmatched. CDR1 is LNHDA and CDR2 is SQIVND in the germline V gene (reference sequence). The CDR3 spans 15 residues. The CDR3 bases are TGTGCCAGTAAGGGGACAGGGGGCGGATACAATGAGCAGTTCTTC. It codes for CASKGTGGGYNEQFF.

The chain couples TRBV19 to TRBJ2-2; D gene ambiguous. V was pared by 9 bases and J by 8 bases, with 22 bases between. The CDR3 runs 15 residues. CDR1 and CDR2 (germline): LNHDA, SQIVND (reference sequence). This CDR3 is CASAIPPPLGGELFF. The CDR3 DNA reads TGTGCCAGCGCTATTCCACCGCCCCTGGGTGGGGAGCTGTTTTTT.

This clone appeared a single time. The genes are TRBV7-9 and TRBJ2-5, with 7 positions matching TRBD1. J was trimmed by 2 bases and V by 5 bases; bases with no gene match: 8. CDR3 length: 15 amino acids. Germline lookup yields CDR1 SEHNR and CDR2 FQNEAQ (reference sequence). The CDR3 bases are TGTGCCAGCAGCCCACGGACAGGCGAACAAGAGACCCAGTACTTC. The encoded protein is CASSPRTGEQETQYF.

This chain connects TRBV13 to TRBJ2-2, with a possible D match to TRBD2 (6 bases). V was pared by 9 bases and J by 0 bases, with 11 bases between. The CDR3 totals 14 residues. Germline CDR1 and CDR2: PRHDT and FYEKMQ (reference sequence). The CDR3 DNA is TGTGCCAGTTTAGCGGACTCGAACACCGGGGAGCTGTTTTTT. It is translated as CASLADSNTGELFF.

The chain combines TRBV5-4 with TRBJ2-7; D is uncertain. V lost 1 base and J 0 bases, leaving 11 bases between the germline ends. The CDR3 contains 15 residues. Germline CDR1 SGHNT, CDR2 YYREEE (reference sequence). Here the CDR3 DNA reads TGTGCCAGCAGCTTGTTCGATCCCCCCTCCTACGAGCAGTACTTC. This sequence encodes CASSLFDPPSYEQYF.

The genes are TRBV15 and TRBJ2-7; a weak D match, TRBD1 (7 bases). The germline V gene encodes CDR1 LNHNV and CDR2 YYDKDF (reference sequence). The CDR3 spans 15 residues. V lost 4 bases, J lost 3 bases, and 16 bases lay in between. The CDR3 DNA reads TGTGCCACCAGCAAAGGGCGGGACAGCCTCTACGAGCAGTACTTC. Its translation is CATSKGRDSLYEQYF.

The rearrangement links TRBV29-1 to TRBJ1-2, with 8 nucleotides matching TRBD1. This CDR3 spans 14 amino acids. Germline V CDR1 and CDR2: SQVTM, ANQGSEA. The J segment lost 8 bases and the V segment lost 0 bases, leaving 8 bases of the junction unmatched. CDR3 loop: CSVEDRRGRGGYTF. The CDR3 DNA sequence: TGCAGCGTTGAAGATCGCAGGGGGCGAGGAGGCTACACCTTC.

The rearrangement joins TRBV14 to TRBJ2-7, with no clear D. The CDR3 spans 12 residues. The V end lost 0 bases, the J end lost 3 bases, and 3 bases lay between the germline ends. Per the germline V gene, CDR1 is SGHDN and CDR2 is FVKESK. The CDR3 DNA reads TGTGCCAGCAGCCAAGATCGCTACGAGCAGTACTTC. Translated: CASSQDRYEQYF.

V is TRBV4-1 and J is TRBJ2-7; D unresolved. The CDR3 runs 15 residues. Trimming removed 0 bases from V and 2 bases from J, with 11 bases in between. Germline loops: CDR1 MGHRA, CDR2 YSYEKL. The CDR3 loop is CASSQEPWLAYEQYF. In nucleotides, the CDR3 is TGCGCCAGCAGCCAAGAGCCGTGGCTAGCCTACGAGCAGTACTTC.

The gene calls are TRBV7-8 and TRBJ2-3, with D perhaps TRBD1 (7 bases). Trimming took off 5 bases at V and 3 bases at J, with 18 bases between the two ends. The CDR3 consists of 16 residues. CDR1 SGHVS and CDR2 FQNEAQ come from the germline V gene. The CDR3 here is CASSRRGRGVTDTQYF. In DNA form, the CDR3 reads TGTGCCAGCAGCCGGAGGGGGCGCGGAGTAACAGATACGCAGTATTTT.

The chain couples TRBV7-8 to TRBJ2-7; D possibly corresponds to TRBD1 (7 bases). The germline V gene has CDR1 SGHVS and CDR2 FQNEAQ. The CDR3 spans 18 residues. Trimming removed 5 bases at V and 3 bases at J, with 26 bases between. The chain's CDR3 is CASSGDRVDLANDYEQYF. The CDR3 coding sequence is TGTGCCAGCAGCGGAGACAGGGTCGATCTAGCGAACGACTACGAGCAGTACTTC.

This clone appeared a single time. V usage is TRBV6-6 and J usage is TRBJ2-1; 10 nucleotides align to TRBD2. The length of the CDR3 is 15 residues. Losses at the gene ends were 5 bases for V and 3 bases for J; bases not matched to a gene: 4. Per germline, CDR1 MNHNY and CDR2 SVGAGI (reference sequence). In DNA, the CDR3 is TGTGCCAGCAGTGCGAGCGGGAGGGTCTACAATGAGCAGTTCTTC. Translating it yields CASSASGRVYNEQFF.

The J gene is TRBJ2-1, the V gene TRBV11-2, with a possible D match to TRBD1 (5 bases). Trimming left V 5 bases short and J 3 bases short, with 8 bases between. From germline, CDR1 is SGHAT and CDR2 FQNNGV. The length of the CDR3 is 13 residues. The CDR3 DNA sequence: TGTGCCAGCAGCCCAGGACACTACAATGAGCAGTTCTTC. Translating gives CASSPGHYNEQFF. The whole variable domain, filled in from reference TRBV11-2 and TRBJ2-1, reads EAGVAQSPRYKIIEKRQSVAFWCNPISGHATLYWYQQILGQGPKLLIQFQNNGVVDDSQLPKDRFSAERLKGVDSTLKIQPAKLEDSAVYLCASSPGHYNEQFFGPGTRLTVL.

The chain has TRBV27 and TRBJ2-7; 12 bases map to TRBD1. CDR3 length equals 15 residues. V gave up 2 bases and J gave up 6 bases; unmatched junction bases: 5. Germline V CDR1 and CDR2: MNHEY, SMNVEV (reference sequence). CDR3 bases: TGTGCCAGCAGTTTAGGGGGACAGGGGGCTCGCGAGCAGTACTTC. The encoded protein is CASSLGGQGAREQYF.

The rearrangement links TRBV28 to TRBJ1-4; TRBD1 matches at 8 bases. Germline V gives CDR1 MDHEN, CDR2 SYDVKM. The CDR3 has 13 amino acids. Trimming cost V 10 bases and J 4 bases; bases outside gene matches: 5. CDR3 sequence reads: CATKDRVNEKLFF. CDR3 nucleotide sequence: TGTGCCACCAAGGACAGGGTTAATGAAAAACTGTTTTTT.

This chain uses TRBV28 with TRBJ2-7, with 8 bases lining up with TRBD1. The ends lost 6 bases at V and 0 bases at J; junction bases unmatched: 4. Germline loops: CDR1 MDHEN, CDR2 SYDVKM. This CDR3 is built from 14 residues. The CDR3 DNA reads TGTGCCAGCAGCACCACAGGGGGCTCCTACGAGCAGTACTTC. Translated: CASSTTGGSYEQYF.

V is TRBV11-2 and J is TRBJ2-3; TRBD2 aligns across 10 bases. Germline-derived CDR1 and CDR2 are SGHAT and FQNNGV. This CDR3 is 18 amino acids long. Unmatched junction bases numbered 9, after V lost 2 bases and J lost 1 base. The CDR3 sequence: CASSLNRRGLAGTDTQYF. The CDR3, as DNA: TGTGCCAGCAGCTTAAATAGACGCGGACTAGCGGGCACAGATACGCAGTATTTT.

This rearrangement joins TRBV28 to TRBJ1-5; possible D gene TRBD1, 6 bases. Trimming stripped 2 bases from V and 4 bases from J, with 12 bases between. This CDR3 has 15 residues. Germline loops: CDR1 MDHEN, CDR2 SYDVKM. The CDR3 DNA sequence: TGTGCCAGCAGTTTAGAGGGGCAGGGGAATCAGCCCCAGCATTTT. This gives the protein CASSLEGQGNQPQHF.

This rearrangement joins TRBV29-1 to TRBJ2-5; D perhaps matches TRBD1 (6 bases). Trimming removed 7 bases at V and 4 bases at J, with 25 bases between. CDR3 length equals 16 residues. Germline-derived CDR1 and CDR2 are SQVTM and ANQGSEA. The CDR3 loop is CSAVWGLKGVRETQYF. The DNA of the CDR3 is TGCAGCGCTGTTTGGGGGCTTAAGGGAGTCCGAGAGACCCAGTACTTC. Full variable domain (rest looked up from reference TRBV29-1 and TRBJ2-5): SAVISQKPSRDICQRGTSLTIQCQVDSQVTMMFWYRQQPGQSLTLIATANQGSEATYESGFVIDKFPISRPNLTFSTLTVSNMSPEDSSIYLCSAVWGLKGVRETQYFGPGTRLLVL.

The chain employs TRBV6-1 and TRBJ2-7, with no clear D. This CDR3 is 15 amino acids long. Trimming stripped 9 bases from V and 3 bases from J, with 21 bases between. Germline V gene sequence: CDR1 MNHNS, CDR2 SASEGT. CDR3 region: CASNHQVALHYEQYF. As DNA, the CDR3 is TGTGCCAGTAATCACCAGGTGGCCCTTCACTACGAGCAGTACTTC.

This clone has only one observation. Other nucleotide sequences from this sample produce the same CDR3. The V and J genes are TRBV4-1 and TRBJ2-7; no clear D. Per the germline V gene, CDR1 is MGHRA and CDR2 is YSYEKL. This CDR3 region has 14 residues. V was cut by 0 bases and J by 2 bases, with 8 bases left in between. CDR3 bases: TGCGCCAGCAGCCAAGAACCCGGTCCCTACGAGCAGTACTTC. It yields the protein CASSQEPGPYEQYF.

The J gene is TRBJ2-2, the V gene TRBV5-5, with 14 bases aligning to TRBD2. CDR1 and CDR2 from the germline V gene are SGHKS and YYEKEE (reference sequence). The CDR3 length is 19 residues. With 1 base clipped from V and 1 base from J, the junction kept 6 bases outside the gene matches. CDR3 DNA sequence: TGTGCCAGCAGCTTGCCTTGGACTAGCGGGAGGATGAACACCGGGGAGCTGTTTTTT. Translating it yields CASSLPWTSGRMNTGELFF.

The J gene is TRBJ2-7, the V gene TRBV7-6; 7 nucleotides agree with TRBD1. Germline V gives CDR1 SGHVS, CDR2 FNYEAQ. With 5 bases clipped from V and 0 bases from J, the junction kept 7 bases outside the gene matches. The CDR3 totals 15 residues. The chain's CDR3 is CASSTETGSSYEQYF. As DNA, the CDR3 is TGTGCCAGCAGCACCGAGACAGGGAGCTCCTACGAGCAGTACTTC. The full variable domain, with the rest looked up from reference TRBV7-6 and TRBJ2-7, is GAGVSQSPRYKVTKRGQDVALRCDPISGHVSLYWYRQALGQGPEFLTYFNYEAQQDKSGLPNDRFSAERPEGSISTLTIQRTEQRDSAMYRCASSTETGSSYEQYFGPGTRLTVT.

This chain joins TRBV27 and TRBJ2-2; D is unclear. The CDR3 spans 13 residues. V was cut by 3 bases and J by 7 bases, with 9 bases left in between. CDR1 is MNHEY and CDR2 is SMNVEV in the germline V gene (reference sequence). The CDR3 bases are TGTGCCAGCAGTTTTATTTCCGGCGGGGAGCTGTTTTTT. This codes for CASSFISGGELFF.

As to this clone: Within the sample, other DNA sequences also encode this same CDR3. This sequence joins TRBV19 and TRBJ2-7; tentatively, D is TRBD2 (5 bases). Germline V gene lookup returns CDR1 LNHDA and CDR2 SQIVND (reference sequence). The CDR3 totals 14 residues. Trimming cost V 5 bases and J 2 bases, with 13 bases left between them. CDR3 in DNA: TGTGCCAGTAGTTTCGGACGGGGAGCCTACGAGCAGTACTTC. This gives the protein CASSFGRGAYEQYF. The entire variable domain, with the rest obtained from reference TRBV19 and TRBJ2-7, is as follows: DGGITQSPKYLFRKEGQNVTLSCEQNLNHDAMYWYRQDPGQGLRLIYYSQIVNDFQKGDIAEGYSVSREKKESFPLTVTSAQKNPTAFYLCASSFGRGAYEQYFGPGTRLTVT.